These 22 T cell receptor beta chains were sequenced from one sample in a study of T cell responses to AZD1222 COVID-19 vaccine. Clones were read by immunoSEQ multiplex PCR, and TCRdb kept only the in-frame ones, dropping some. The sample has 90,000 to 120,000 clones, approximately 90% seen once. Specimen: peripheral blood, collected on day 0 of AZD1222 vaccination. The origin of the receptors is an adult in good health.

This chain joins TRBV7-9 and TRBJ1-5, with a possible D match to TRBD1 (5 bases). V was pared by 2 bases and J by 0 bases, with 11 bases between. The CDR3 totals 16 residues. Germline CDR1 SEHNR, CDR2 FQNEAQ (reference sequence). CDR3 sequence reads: CASSLSGGYSNQPQHF. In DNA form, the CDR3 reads TGTGCCAGCAGCTTATCCGGGGGATATAGCAATCAGCCCCAGCATTTT.

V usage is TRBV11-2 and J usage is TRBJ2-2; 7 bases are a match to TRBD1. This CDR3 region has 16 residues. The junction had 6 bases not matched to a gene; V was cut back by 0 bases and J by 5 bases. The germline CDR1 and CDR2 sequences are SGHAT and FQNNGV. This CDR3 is CASSLDWDSGTGELFF. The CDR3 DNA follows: TGTGCCAGCAGCTTAGATTGGGACAGCGGAACCGGGGAGCTGTTTTTT.

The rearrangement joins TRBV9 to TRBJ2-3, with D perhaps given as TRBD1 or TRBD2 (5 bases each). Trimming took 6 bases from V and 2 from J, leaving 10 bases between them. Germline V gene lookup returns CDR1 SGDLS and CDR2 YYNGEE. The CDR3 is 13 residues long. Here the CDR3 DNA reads TGTGCCAGCACGAGGGGAAACACAGATACGCAGTATTTT. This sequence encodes CASTRGNTDTQYF.

CDR3 region: CASSPRTGRDGNTIYF. CDR3 nucleotides: TGTGCCAGTAGCCCAAGGACAGGGCGGGATGGAAACACCATATATTTT. The chain links TRBV19 to TRBJ1-3; 8 nucleotides match TRBD1. V shed 6 bases, J shed 3 bases, and the junction held 10 bases outside the gene matches. This CDR3 is 16 amino acids long. Germline V gene lookup returns CDR1 LNHDA and CDR2 SQIVND (reference sequence).

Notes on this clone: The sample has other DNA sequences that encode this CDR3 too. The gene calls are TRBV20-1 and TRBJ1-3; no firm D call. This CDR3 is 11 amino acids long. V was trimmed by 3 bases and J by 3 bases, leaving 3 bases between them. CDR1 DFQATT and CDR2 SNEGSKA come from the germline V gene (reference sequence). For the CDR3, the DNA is TGCAGTGCTAGCGATGGAAACACCATATATTTT. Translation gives CSASDGNTIYF.

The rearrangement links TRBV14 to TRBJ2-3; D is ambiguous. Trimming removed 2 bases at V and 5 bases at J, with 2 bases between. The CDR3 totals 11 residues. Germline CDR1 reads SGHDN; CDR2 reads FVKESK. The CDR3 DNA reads TGTGCCAGCAGCCAAATAGATACGCAGTATTTT. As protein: CASSQIDTQYF.

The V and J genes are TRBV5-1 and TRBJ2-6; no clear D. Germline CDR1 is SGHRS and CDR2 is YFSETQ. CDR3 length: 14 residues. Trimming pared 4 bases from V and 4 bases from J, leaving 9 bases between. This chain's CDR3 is CASSKETGANVLTF. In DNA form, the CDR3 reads TGCGCCAGCAGCAAGGAGACCGGGGCCAACGTCCTGACTTTC.

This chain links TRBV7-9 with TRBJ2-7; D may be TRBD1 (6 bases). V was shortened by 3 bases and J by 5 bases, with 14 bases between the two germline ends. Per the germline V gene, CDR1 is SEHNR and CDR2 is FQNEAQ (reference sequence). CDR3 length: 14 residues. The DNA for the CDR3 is TGTGCCAGCAGCTTTGCACAGGGCAACGACGAGCAGTACTTC. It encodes CASSFAQGNDEQYF.

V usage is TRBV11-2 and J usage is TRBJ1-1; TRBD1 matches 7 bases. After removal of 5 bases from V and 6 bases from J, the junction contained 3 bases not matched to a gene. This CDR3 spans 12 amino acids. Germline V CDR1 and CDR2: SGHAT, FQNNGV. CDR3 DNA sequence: TGTGCCAGCAGCGACCAGGGGGCTGAAGCTTTCTTT. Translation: CASSDQGAEAFF.

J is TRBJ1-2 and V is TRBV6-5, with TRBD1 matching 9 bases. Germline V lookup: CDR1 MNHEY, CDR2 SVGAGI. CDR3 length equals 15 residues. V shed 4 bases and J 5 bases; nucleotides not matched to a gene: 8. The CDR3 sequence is CASSLGDRGFYGYTF. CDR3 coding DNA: TGTGCCAGCAGTTTAGGCGACAGGGGGTTTTATGGCTACACCTTC.

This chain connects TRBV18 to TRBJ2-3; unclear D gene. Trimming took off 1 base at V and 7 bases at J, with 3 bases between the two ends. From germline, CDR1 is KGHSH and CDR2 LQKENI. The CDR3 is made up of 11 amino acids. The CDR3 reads CASSPQNTQYF. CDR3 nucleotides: TGTGCCAGCTCACCACAGAATACGCAGTATTTT.

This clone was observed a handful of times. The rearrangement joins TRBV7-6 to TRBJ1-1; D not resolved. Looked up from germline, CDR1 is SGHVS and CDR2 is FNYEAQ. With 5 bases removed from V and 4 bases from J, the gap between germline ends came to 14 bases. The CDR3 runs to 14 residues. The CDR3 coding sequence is TGTGCCAGCAGCCCCCCACAAACCGCCACTGAAGCTTTCTTT. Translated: CASSPPQTATEAFF.

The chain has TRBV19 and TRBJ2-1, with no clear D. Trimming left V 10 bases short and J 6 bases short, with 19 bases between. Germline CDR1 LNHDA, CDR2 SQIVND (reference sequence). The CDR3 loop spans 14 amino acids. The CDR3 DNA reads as TGTGCCACCCTTGACTTCCCAGTGAGCAATGAGCAGTTCTTC. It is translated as CATLDFPVSNEQFF.

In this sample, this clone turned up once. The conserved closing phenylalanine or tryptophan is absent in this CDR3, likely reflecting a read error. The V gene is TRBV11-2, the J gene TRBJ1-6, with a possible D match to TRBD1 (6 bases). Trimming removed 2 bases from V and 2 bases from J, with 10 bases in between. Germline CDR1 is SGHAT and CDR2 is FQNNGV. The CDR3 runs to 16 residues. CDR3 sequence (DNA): TGTGCCAGCAGCTTAAGGGGGAACGCCTATAATTCACCCCTCCACCTT. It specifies CASSLRGNAYNSPLHL.

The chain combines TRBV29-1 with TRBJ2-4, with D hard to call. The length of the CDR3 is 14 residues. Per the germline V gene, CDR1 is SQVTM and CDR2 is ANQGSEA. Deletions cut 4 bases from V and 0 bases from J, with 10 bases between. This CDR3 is CSVVGVLAKNIQYF. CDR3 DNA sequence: TGCAGCGTTGTTGGGGTCCTAGCCAAAAACATTCAGTACTTC.

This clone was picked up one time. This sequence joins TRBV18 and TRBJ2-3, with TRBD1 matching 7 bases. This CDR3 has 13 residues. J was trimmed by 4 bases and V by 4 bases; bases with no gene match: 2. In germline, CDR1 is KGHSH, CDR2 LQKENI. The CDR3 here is CASSLTGPDTQYF. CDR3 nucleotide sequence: TGTGCCAGCTCACTGACAGGGCCAGATACGCAGTATTTT.

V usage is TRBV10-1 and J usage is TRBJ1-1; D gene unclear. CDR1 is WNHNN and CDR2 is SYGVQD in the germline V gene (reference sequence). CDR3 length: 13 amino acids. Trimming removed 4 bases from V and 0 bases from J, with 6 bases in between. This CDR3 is CASSAALNTEAFF. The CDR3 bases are TGCGCCAGCAGTGCGGCCCTGAACACTGAAGCTTTCTTT.

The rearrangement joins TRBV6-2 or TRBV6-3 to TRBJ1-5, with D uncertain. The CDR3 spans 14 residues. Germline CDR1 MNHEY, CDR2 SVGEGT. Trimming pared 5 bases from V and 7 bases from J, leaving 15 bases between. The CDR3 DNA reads TGTGCCAGCAGTCCAACAGCGATTTACCAGCCCCAGCATTTT. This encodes CASSPTAIYQPQHF.

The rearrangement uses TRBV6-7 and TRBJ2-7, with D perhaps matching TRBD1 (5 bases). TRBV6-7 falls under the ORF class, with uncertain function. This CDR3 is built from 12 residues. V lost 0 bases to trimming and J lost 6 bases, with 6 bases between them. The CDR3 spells CASSYSGVEQYF. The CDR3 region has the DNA TGTGCCAGCAGTTACTCAGGGGTCGAGCAGTACTTC.

The CDR3 region is CASSLVGSSYNEQFF. The CDR3 DNA sequence: TGTGCCAGCAGCTTAGTTGGGAGCTCCTACAATGAGCAGTTCTTC. The chain is built from TRBV7-6 and TRBJ2-1, with D possibly TRBD2 on 5 matching bases. Trimming left V 1 base short and J 0 bases short, with 7 bases between. Germline lookup yields CDR1 SGHVS and CDR2 FNYEAQ. The CDR3 is 15 amino acids.

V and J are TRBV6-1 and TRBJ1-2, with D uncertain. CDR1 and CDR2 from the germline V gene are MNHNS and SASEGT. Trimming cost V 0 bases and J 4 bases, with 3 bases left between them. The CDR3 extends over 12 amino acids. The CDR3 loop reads CASSEATYGYTF. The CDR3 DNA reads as TGTGCCAGCAGTGAAGCTACCTATGGCTACACCTTC.

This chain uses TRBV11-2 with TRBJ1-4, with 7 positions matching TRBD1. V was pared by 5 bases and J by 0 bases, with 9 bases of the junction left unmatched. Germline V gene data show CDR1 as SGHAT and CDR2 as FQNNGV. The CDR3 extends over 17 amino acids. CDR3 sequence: CASSPAGGFATNEKLFF. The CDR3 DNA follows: TGTGCCAGCAGCCCTGCAGGGGGTTTTGCAACTAATGAAAAACTGTTTTTT.